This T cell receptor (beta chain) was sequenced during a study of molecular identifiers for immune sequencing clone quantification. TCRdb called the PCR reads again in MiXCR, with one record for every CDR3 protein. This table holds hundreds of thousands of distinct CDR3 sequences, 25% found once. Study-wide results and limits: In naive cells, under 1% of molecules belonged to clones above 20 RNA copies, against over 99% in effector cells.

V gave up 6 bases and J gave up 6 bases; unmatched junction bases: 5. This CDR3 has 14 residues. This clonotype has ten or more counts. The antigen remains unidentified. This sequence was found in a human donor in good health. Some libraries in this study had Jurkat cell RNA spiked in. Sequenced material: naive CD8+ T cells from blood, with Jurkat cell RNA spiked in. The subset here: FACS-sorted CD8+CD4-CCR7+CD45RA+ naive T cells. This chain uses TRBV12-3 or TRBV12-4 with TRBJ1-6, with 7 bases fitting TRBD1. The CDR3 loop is CASSSGTVNSPLHF. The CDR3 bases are TGTGCCAGCAGCTCCGGGACAGTTAATTCACCCCTCCACTTT.